This T cell receptor (beta chain) emerged from a study of cytomegalovirus exposure and HLA in healthy donors. Study-wide results and caveats: Accurate prediction of HLA-A and HLA-B alleles (for most subjects) was reportedly achieved from TCR beta sequences.

Primers: 60 Vbeta forward and 13 Jbeta reverse. TCRdb's copy holds only in-frame clones and misses some; the assay was immunoSEQ multiplex PCR. This table has around 130,000 clones, about 82% appearing once. The V and J ends lost 4 bases and 7 bases, in that order; junction bases with no gene match: 10. The CDR3 sequence is 15 residues long. Per the germline V gene, CDR1 is MNHEY and CDR2 is SVGAGI. A remark on this clone: The antigen is not known.

The material sequenced was PBMCs. The rearrangement links TRBV6-5 to TRBJ1-2; 9 nucleotides match TRBD1. The receptor comes from a boy younger than 18 in good health and CMV-seronegative. CDR3 bases: TGTGCCAGCAGTTTACCGGGACAGGGTATGAGTGGCTACACCTTC. Translation gives CASSLPGQGMSGYTF.